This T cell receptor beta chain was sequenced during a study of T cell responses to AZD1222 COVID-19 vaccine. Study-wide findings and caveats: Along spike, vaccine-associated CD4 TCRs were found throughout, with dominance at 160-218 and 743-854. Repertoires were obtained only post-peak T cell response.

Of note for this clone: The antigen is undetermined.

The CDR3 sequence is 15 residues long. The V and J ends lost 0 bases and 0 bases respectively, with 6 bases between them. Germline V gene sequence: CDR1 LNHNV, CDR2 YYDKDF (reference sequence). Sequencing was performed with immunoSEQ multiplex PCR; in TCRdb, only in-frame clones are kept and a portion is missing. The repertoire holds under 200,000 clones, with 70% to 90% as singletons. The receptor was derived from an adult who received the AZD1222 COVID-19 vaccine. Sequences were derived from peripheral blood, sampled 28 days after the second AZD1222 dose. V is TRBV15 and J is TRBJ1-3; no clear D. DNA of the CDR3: TGTGCCACCAGCAGAGACCGATTCTCTGGAAACACCATATATTTT. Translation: CATSRDRFSGNTIYF.